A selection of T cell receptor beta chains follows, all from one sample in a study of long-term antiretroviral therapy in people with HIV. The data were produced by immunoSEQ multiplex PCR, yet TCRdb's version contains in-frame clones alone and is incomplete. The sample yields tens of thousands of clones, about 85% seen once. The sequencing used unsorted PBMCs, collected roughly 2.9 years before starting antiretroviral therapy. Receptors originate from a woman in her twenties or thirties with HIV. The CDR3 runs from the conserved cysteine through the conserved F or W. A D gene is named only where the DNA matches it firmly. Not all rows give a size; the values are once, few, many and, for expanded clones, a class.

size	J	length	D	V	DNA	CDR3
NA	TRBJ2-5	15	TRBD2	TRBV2	TGTGCCAGCAGTGGATATTGGACTAGCGAAGAGACCCAGTACTTC	CASSGYWTSEETQYF
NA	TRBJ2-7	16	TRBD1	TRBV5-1	TGCGCCAGCAGCTTGGGTCTGCAGGGGGTCGACTACGAGCAGTACTTC	CASSLGLQGVDYEQYF
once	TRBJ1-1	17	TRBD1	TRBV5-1	TGCGCCAGCAGCTTTTGGCAGGGGGAAATCTTAAACACTGAAGCTTTCTTT	CASSFWQGEILNTEAFF
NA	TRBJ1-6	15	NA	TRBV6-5	TGTGCCAGCACCTCCGCGAACCAAGGCAATTCACCCCTCCACTTT	CASTSANQGNSPLHF
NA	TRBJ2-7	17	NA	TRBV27	TGTGCCAGCAGTTTCCGCCCTCGAACAGGAAACAGCTACGAGCAGTACTTC	CASSFRPRTGNSYEQYF
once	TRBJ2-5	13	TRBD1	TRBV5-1	TGCGCCAGCTGTCCAGGGGGTCAAGAGACCCAGTACTTC	CASCPGGQETQYF
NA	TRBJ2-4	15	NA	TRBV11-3	TGTGCCAGCAGCCGAGGGAGTGGGGCCAAAAACATTCAGTACTTC	CASSRGSGAKNIQYF
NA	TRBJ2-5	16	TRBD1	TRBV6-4	TGTGCCAGCAGTGAAACAGGGGGCGAAGGGAGAGAGACCCAGTACTTC	CASSETGGEGRETQYF
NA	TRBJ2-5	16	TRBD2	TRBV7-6	TGTGCCAGCAGCTTAGTTACCCAGCGGGAGAGTGAGACCCAGTACTTC	CASSLVTQRESETQYF
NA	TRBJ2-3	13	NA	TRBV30	TGTGCCTGGACCTTCGTGGGGGGAGATACGCAGTATTTT	CAWTFVGGDTQYF
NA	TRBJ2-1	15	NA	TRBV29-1	TGCAGCGTTGAAGGCGGGCAGCGAACCGTCGATGAGCAGTTCTTC	CSVEGGQRTVDEQFF
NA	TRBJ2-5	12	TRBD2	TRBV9	TGTGCCAGCAGTGGGGGGGAGAGGGCCCAGTACTTC	CASSGGERAQYF
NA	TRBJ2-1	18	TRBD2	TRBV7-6	TGTGCCAGCAGCCCTCCGACTAGCGGGGGGGAGCTCTACAATGAGCAGTTCTTC	CASSPPTSGGELYNEQFF
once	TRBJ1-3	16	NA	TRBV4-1	TGCGCCAGCAGTCCGGCGGACAGTCGAAGAGGAAACACCATATATTTT	CASSPADSRRGNTIYF
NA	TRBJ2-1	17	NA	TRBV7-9	TGTGCCAGCAGCTTTGGTTCAGTGGGGGGCGCGGAGGATGAGCAGTTCTTC	CASSFGSVGGAEDEQFF
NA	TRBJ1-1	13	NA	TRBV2	TGTGCCAGCAGTGAGGCAGGGTTGTCTGAAGCTTTCTTT	CASSEAGLSEAFF
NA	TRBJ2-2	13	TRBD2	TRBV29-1	TGCAGCGTTGATGGGGAGGGGCCCGGGGAGCTGTTTTTT	CSVDGEGPGELFF
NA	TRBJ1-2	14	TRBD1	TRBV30	TGTGCCTGGAGTGTTGGGACAGGGAAGCTTGGCTACACCTTC	CAWSVGTGKLGYTF
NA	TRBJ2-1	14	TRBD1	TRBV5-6	TGTGCCAGTACAGGGGGCCGCATCTACAATGAGCAGTTCTTC	CASTGGRIYNEQFF
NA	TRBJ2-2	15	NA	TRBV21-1	TGTGCCACCGGACTAGCGGGGGGGTACACCGGGGAGCTGTTTTTT	CATGLAGGYTGELFF
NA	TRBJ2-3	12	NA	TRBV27	TGTGCCAGCAGTACAGGTGCAGATACGCAGTATTTT	CASSTGADTQYF
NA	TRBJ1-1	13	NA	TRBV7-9	TGTGCCAGCAGGCCGACAGAGAACACTGAAGCTTTCTTT	CASRPTENTEAFF
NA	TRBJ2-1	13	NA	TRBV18	TGTGCCAGCTCACCCTACATGAACAATGAGCAGTTCTTC	CASSPYMNNEQFF
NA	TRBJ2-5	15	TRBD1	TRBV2	TGTGCCAGCAGAGAGGGGGCGGTGGTCCAAGAGACCCAGTACTTC	CASREGAVVQETQYF
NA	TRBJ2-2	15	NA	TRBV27	TGTGCCAGCAGTTCCGAGGGGGGGCCGACCGGGGAGCTGTTTTTT	CASSSEGGPTGELFF
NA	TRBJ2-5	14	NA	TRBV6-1	TGTGCCAGCAGTGCCCAACAGGGTCGGGAGACCCAGTACTTC	CASSAQQGRETQYF
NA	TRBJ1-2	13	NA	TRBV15	TGTGCCACCAGCAATTCGGGGGGCTATGGCTACACCTTC	CATSNSGGYGYTF
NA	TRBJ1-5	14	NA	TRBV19	TGTGCCAGTAGTATAGAAGGTTATAATCAGCCCCAGCATTTT	CASSIEGYNQPQHF
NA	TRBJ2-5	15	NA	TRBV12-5	TGTGCTAGTGGTTTGATTAGGGATTCAAAGGGGACCCAGTACTTC	CASGLIRDSKGTQYF